These 30 T cell receptor beta chains share one sample of origin, sequenced in a study of T-cell reconstitution after alpha-beta-depleted transplantation in children (dated by TCRdb to about 2016). The method was PCR. The listed sequencing device is Illumina HiSeq 2500. To normalize quantification of the TCRbeta repertoire, the TCR libraries were built with molecular barcoding that relied on unique molecular identifiers. TCRdb trimmed public reads at Q25 via fastp, called clones via MiXCR and kept in-frame beta chains. Each entry merges the rows of one CDR3 protein and shows their most common DNA and genes. The sample table lists about 580,000 distinct CDR3 sequences, 20% to 25% of them with a count of one. The top ten hold 11% to 15% of the sample. The intended sense of this specimen's treatment or condition label: allogeneic hematopoietic cell transplantation with graft depleted of TCRalphabeta T cells and CD19 B cells.

The sequences come from PBMCs, mostly from graft donor cells, collected 360 days after TCRalphabeta/CD19-depleted stem cell transplant. These receptors originate from a boy under two years old who had a stem cell transplant for acute myeloid leukemia, so the T cells may come from the graft donor.

V gene TRBV20-1 combines with J gene TRBJ2-3, with 10 bases identical to TRBD2. J was trimmed by 3 bases and V by 6 bases; bases with no gene match: 9. The CDR3 has 15 residues. Germline CDR1 reads DFQATT; CDR2 reads SNEGSKA (reference sequence). The CDR3: CSAPPAGLATDTQYF. The CDR3 coding sequence is TGCAGTGCCCCCCCGGCGGGACTAGCGACAGATACGCAGTATTTT.

This clonotype was detected a few times. The rearrangement joins TRBV15 to TRBJ2-7; possibly TRBD1 for D (5 bases). V gave up 1 base and J gave up 3 bases, with 19 bases separating them. The CDR3 consists of 17 residues. The germline gives CDR1 LNHNV, CDR2 YYDKDF (reference sequence). As DNA, the CDR3 is TGTGCCACCAGCAGAGTGAAAGGGCAGGGCCCCAACTACGAGCAGTACTTC. Translation: CATSRVKGQGPNYEQYF.

This clonotype was counted a few times. This chain uses TRBV20-1 with TRBJ2-7, with TRBD1 matching over 7 bases. J lost 4 bases, V lost 4 bases, and 1 base had no gene match. CDR1 and CDR2 from the germline V gene are DFQATT and SNEGSKA (reference sequence). This CDR3 spans 11 amino acids. For the CDR3, the DNA is TGCAGTGCTATCAGGGGGTACGAGCAGTACTTC. As protein: CSAIRGYEQYF.

This clonotype was counted at least ten times. The rearrangement joins TRBV29-1 to TRBJ2-1; possible D gene TRBD1, 6 bases. Germline V gene data show CDR1 as SQVTM and CDR2 as ANQGSEA. The CDR3 totals 14 residues. V was trimmed by 4 bases and J by 2 bases, leaving 12 bases between them. The CDR3 DNA follows: TGCAGCGTTGTAAGGGACACGGCCTACAATGAGCAGTTCTTC. Its protein is CSVVRDTAYNEQFF.

The rearrangement links TRBV20-1 to TRBJ2-3; 9 bases fit TRBD1. Germline-derived CDR1 and CDR2 are DFQATT and SNEGSKA (reference sequence). J lost 4 bases, V lost 1 base, and 6 bases had no gene match. The CDR3 has 15 residues. CDR3 region: CSARVGTGRADTQYF. CDR3 nucleotide sequence: TGCAGTGCTAGAGTGGGGACAGGGCGGGCAGATACGCAGTATTTT.

The chain recombines TRBV7-2 with TRBJ2-7, with D unresolved. The V gene lost 5 bases and the J gene lost 0 bases, with 14 bases spanning the gap. The CDR3 totals 15 residues. Germline V gene sequence: CDR1 SGHTA, CDR2 FQGNSA. The CDR3 DNA reads as TGTGCCAGCAGCCCTACCCTTCTAAGCTCCTACGAGCAGTACTTC. It encodes CASSPTLLSSYEQYF.

This chain joins TRBV25-1 and TRBJ2-7; 7 bases are a match to TRBD1. Germline CDR1 reads MGHDK; CDR2 reads SYGVNS. The CDR3 extends over 17 amino acids. J was trimmed by 2 bases and V by 4 bases; bases with no gene match: 14. In DNA form, the CDR3 reads TGTGCCAGCAGTGTGTTGCCGGGACAGCCGCCCCCCTACGAGCAGTACGTC. It encodes CASSVLPGQPPPYEQYV.

CDR3 sequence: CASSPSGGDRYEQYF. For the CDR3, the DNA is TGTGCCAGCAGCCCGAGCGGGGGGGATCGGTACGAGCAGTACTTC. The J gene is TRBJ2-7, the V gene TRBV7-9, with TRBD2 matching over 10 bases. J was trimmed by 4 bases and V by 5 bases; bases with no gene match: 8. The CDR3 consists of 15 residues. Germline V gene sequence: CDR1 SEHNR, CDR2 FQNEAQ (reference sequence).

Only a few counts were recorded for this clonotype. The genes are TRBV5-1 and TRBJ2-1, with D uncertain. Germline-derived CDR1 and CDR2 are SGHRS and YFSETQ. V was trimmed by 2 bases and J by 5 bases, leaving 8 bases between them. The length of the CDR3 is 13 residues. The CDR3 loop is CASSLPVHNEQFF. The CDR3 DNA sequence: TGCGCCAGCAGCTTACCAGTCCACAATGAGCAGTTCTTC.

This chain links TRBV18 with TRBJ2-1, with no clear D. CDR1 KGHSH and CDR2 LQKENI come from the germline V gene. V lost 1 base and J lost 9, with 7 bases in between. The CDR3 spans 12 residues. CDR3 sequence: CASSPRNSEQFF. The CDR3 DNA follows: TGTGCCAGCTCACCACGGAACAGTGAGCAGTTCTTC.

The V call is TRBV3-1, the J call TRBJ2-3; D ambiguous. Germline V lookup: CDR1 LGHDT, CDR2 YNNKEL (reference sequence). Trimming removed 1 base at V and 4 bases at J, with 6 bases between. The CDR3 sequence is 13 residues long. CDR3 residues: CASSQAGADTQYF. CDR3 DNA sequence: TGTGCCAGCAGCCAAGCCGGCGCAGATACGCAGTATTTT.

This rearrangement joins TRBV2 to TRBJ2-4; TRBD1 matches at 9 bases. The CDR3 has 16 residues. CDR1 is SNHLY, CDR2 FYNNEI, per germline. Unmatched junction bases numbered 9, after V lost 3 bases and J lost 6 bases. The CDR3 loop is CASSDPKGQGSNIQYF. Written as DNA, the CDR3 is TGTGCCAGCAGTGACCCTAAGGGACAGGGATCAAACATTCAGTACTTC.

In its sample, this clonotype was seen once. In nucleotides, the CDR3 is TGCAGTGCTATCTCGGGGACAAGGAGCAATGAGCAGTTCTTC. Protein product: CSAISGTRSNEQFF. The chain combines TRBV20-1 with TRBJ2-1; TRBD1 might be the D (6 bases). Germline loops: CDR1 DFQATT, CDR2 SNEGSKA (reference sequence). Trimming shortened V by 4 bases and J by 6 bases, and 16 bases separated the two germline ends. The CDR3 extends over 14 amino acids.

This clonotype was picked up many times. The rearrangement links TRBV5-1 to TRBJ2-1; weak D call: TRBD2 (5 bases). The CDR3 is made up of 13 amino acids. Germline-derived CDR1 and CDR2 are SGHRS and YFSETQ. V lost 5 bases, J lost 1 base, and 7 bases lay in between. Here the CDR3 DNA reads TGCGCCAGCAGGACGGGGTCCTACAATGAGCAGTTCTTC. Translating it yields CASRTGSYNEQFF.

V usage is TRBV7-2 and J usage is TRBJ2-3, with D possibly being TRBD2 (6 bases). Between the trimmed V and J ends, which lost 3 bases and 13 bases, there was a span of 17 bases. There are 13 residues in the CDR3. The germline V gene has CDR1 SGHTA and CDR2 FQGNSA. CDR3: CASSLGLTRGKYF. CDR3 DNA sequence: TGTGCCAGCAGCTTGGGACTCACCCGAGGGAAGTATTTT. Variable domain in full (rest from reference TRBV7-2 and TRBJ2-3): GAGVSQSPSNKVTEKGKDVELRCDPISGHTALYWYRQSLGQGLEFLIYFQGNSAPDKSGLPSDRFSAERTGGSVSTLTIQRTQQEDSAVYLCASSLGLTRGKYFGPGTRLTVL.

This clonotype was observed at least ten times. DNA of the CDR3: TGTGCCAGCAGGACTACAGCGGGCTCTGGAAACACCATATATTTT. Protein product: CASRTTAGSGNTIYF. The chain has TRBV12-3 or TRBV12-4 and TRBJ1-3; D call uncertain. The CDR3 runs to 15 residues. Trimming took off 6 bases at V and 0 bases at J, with 12 bases between the two ends.

This clonotype was detected once. The gene calls are TRBV18 and TRBJ2-7; D might be TRBD1 (6 bases). CDR3 length: 15 amino acids. The V end was cut by 6 bases, the J end by 6 bases, with 21 bases between. The germline V gene has CDR1 KGHSH and CDR2 LQKENI. The CDR3 reads CASSLGQLTPSEQYF. The CDR3, as DNA: TGTGCCAGCTCCCTCGGACAGCTTACTCCTAGCGAGCAGTACTTC.

This clonotype showed up many times. The J gene is TRBJ2-1, the V gene TRBV15; 8 bases map to TRBD1. The CDR3 contains 15 residues. The germline V gene encodes CDR1 LNHNV and CDR2 YYDKDF (reference sequence). Losses at the gene ends were 0 bases for V and 8 bases for J; bases not matched to a gene: 6. The CDR3 here is CATSRDQGTGYEQFF. As DNA, the CDR3 is TGTGCCACCAGCAGAGATCAGGGGACAGGTTATGAGCAGTTCTTC.

This clonotype occurred once. The DNA for the CDR3 is TGTGCCAGCGGTTCCATTTCTCCAGACAGATCCTACGAGCAGTACTTC. The encoded protein is CASGSISPDRSYEQYF. The rearrangement uses TRBV6-5 and TRBJ2-7; TRBD1 might be the D (5 bases). CDR3 length: 16 residues. V lost 8 bases and J 1 base, leaving 21 bases between the germline ends. The V gene's germline CDR1 is MNHEY and CDR2 SVGAGI.

This clonotype was seen a handful of times. This chain connects TRBV6-1 to TRBJ1-6, with TRBD1 identical over 11 bases. V shed 5 bases and J 5 bases; nucleotides not matched to a gene: 14. Germline V gene sequence: CDR1 MNHNS, CDR2 SASEGT. CDR3 length equals 19 residues. CDR3 amino acids: CASSKRALGQGADNSPLHF. CDR3 nucleotides: TGTGCCAGCAGTAAAAGAGCCTTAGGACAGGGGGCGGATAATTCACCCCTCCACTTT.

In its sample, this clonotype was seen a few times. The genes are TRBV12-3 or TRBV12-4 and TRBJ2-7, with 11 positions matching TRBD2. The CDR3 has 15 amino acids. V trimming: 6 bases; J trimming: 2 bases; junction bases outside the gene matches: 6. The CDR3 DNA reads TGTGCCAGCAGGGTAGCGGGGGGGCGGACCTACGAGCAGTACTTC. Its translation is CASRVAGGRTYEQYF.

This clonotype has at least ten counts. The genes are TRBV12-3 or TRBV12-4 and TRBJ1-1, with D perhaps TRBD1 (6 bases). This CDR3 is 12 amino acids long. V was shortened by 5 bases and J by 10 bases, with 14 bases between the two germline ends. CDR3 DNA: TGTGCCAGCAGTCTCTACAGGGACGGAGCTTTCTTT. This sequence encodes CASSLYRDGAFF.

This clonotype was recorded many times. The chain employs TRBV7-9 and TRBJ1-4; TRBD1 matches 7 bases. The CDR3 spans 14 residues. CDR1 and CDR2 from the germline V gene are SEHNR and FQNEAQ (reference sequence). V lost 5 bases to trimming and J lost 1 base; unmatched junction nucleotides: 1. In DNA form, the CDR3 reads TGTGCCAGCAGCAGGGACAGAACTAATGAAAAACTGTTTTTT. Residues: CASSRDRTNEKLFF.

The gene calls are TRBV7-8 and TRBJ2-7; 10 bases align to TRBD1. V gave up 1 base and J gave up 3 bases; unmatched junction bases: 9. Germline lookup yields CDR1 SGHVS and CDR2 FQNEAQ. This CDR3 spans 17 amino acids. CDR3 sequence: CASSLGPRDRGDYEQYV. The CDR3 DNA reads TGTGCCAGCAGCTTAGGCCCCAGGGACAGGGGAGACTACGAGCAGTACGTC.

This clonotype was observed at least ten times. The gene calls are TRBV28 and TRBJ2-7; TRBD1 matches 9 bases. There are 15 residues in the CDR3. In germline, CDR1 is MDHEN, CDR2 SYDVKM. The junction had 6 bases not matched to a gene; V was cut back by 4 bases and J by 2 bases. CDR3 in amino acids: CASSSPGQGPYEQYV. CDR3 in DNA: TGTGCCAGCAGTTCCCCGGGACAGGGCCCCTACGAGCAGTACGTC.

The J gene is TRBJ1-2, the V gene TRBV6-2 or TRBV6-3, with TRBD1 as a possible D gene (6 bases). In germline, CDR1 is MNHEY, CDR2 SVGEGT. The CDR3 extends over 14 amino acids. The V and J ends lost 6 bases and 5 bases respectively, with 16 bases between them. Here the CDR3 reads CASSRPEGQYGYTF. For the CDR3, the DNA is TGTGCCAGCAGCCGCCCCGAGGGACAATATGGCTACACCTTC.

The table lists this clonotype with a few counts. J is TRBJ1-5 and V is TRBV6-5; D not resolved. This CDR3 comprises 10 residues. V gave up 9 bases and J gave up 6 bases, with 6 bases separating them. CDR1 and CDR2 (germline): MNHEY, SVGAGI. CDR3 loop: CASKIQPQHF. CDR3 bases: TGTGCCAGTAAGATTCAGCCCCAGCATTTT.

In this sample, this clonotype turned up many times. The chain recombines TRBV28 with TRBJ2-1; D is ambiguous. The CDR3 totals 14 residues. From germline, CDR1 is MDHEN and CDR2 SYDVKM. The ends were cut back, 4 bases at V and 2 bases at J, with 9 bases in the middle. The CDR3 protein is CASSSIYTYNEQFF. CDR3 nucleotide sequence: TGTGCCAGCAGTTCAATCTATACCTACAATGAGCAGTTCTTC.

This clonotype came up a few times. The V and J genes are TRBV10-3 and TRBJ2-5; D is perhaps TRBD1 (7 bases). Germline V gene lookup returns CDR1 ENHRY and CDR2 SYGVKD. CDR3 length equals 16 residues. V was shortened by 2 bases and J by 4 bases, with 17 bases between the two germline ends. CDR3 in amino acids: CAISETRGVYGETQYF. As DNA, the CDR3 is TGTGCCATCAGTGAGACCAGGGGGGTCTACGGAGAGACCCAGTACTTC.

This sequence joins TRBV12-3 or TRBV12-4 and TRBJ1-4; D perhaps matches TRBD1 (6 bases). The CDR3 loop spans 16 amino acids. Trimming removed 6 bases at V and 7 bases at J, with 21 bases between. The CDR3: CASSSGTPSGREKLFF. For the CDR3, the DNA is TGTGCCAGCAGCAGTGGGACACCATCCGGACGTGAAAAACTGTTTTTT.